The rows below give T cell receptor beta chains drawn from one sample of a study of persistence of HIV-infected CD4 T cells. Sequenced by immunoSEQ multiplex PCR; TCRdb stores in-frame clones only, minus some. The sample comprises about 33,000 clones, 82% of which are singletons, and under 7.5% rests with the top ten. These receptors lack a known antigen. The specimen was CD4+ T cells sorted from PBMCs after roughly 18-hour stimulation, collected from a patient who received antiretroviral therapy. These receptors all stem from an adult woman with HIV who was CMV-seropositive. CDR3s include the opening cysteine and the closing phenylalanine or tryptophan. The D gene is left open where the match is weak. Not all rows give a size; the values are once, few, many and, for expanded clones, a class.

D	V	J	size	DNA	CDR3
NA	TRBV2	TRBJ2-1	once	TGTGCCAGCAGTGTACGGACCCACCATGGGTATGAGCAGTTCTTC	CASSVRTHHGYEQFF
TRBD1	TRBV19	TRBJ1-5	NA	TGTGCCAGTAGCGATACAGGGGGAGGTCAGCCCCAGCATTTT	CASSDTGGGQPQHF
TRBD1	TRBV7-3	TRBJ2-1	NA	TGTGCCAGCAGCTTAGCGGGACAGGGGGGTATGTGGTTCTTC	CASSLAGQGGMWFF
TRBD1	TRBV5-6	TRBJ1-5	NA	TGTGCCAGCAGCTTAGGGGGCAGGGGCAATCAGCCCCAGCATTTT	CASSLGGRGNQPQHF
TRBD2	TRBV5-4	TRBJ2-5	NA	TGTGCCAGCAGCCCCACCGGACTAGCGGAAGAGACCCAGTACTTC	CASSPTGLAEETQYF
NA	TRBV3-1/TRBV3-2	TRBJ2-1	NA	TGTGCCAGCAGCCAAGATCGCAGCAATGAGCAGTTCTTC	CASSQDRSNEQFF
NA	TRBV18	TRBJ1-3	few	TGTGCCAGCTCACCGACACAGACGAGCTCTGGAAACACCATATATTTT	CASSPTQTSSGNTIYF
NA	TRBV5-1	TRBJ2-3	NA	TGCGCCAGCAGCTGGAGCACAGATACGCAGTATTTT	CASSWSTDTQYF
NA	TRBV5-6	TRBJ1-1	NA	TGTGCCAGCAGCCCGGGGACGCTGAACACTGAAGCTTTCTTT	CASSPGTLNTEAFF
TRBD1	TRBV28	TRBJ1-4	NA	TGTGCCAGTCGCACAGGGGGCGCGATTGAAAAACTGTTTTTT	CASRTGGAIEKLFF
NA	TRBV6-5	TRBJ2-6	few	TGTGCCAGCAGATATGCTGGGGCCAACGTCCTGACTTTC	CASRYAGANVLTF
TRBD1	TRBV27	TRBJ1-1	once	TGTGCCACCGCCTCGGACAGGTCCAACACTGAAGCTTTCTTT	CATASDRSNTEAFF
NA	TRBV7-3	TRBJ2-3	NA	TGTGCCAGCAGCCCCAGGGACGGGAGTAGCACAGATACGCAGTATTTT	CASSPRDGSSTDTQYF